A selection of T cell receptor beta chains follows, all from one sample in a study of blood T cell repertoires in COVID-19. Profiled with immunoSEQ multiplex PCR; TCRdb holds only in-frame clones, not every one. In the table there are about 220,000 clones, around 82% of which are singletons. The sequenced sample consisted of peripheral blood. The receptor set was obtained from a woman aged 80 or over with acute or convalescent COVID-19. Each CDR3 is given with its conserved first and last residue. The D gene is left open where the match is weak. A row's size may be missing; if present it is once, few, many or a size class.

v_gene: TRBV7-3
abundance: -
d_gene: TRBD2
j_gene: TRBJ2-1
len: 17
CDR3nt: TGTGCCAGCAGCACCCGACTAGCGGGGGGACCCTACAATGAGCAGTTCTTC
CDR3aa: CASSTRLAGGPYNEQFF

v_gene: TRBV7-9
abundance: -
d_gene: TRBD2
j_gene: TRBJ2-1
len: 14
CDR3nt: TGTGCCAGCAGCCTGGGACTAGCGTACAATGAGCAGTTCTTC
CDR3aa: CASSLGLAYNEQFF

v_gene: TRBV30
abundance: -
d_gene: TRBD1
j_gene: TRBJ1-2
len: 14
CDR3nt: TGTGCCTGGAGTCGGGGACAGGGGTTGGGTGGCTACACCTTC
CDR3aa: CAWSRGQGLGGYTF

v_gene: TRBV6-5
abundance: -
d_gene: -
j_gene: TRBJ1-1
len: 13
CDR3nt: TGTGCCAGCGGAGGACAGATGAACACTGAAGCTTTCTTT
CDR3aa: CASGGQMNTEAFF

v_gene: TRBV7-9
abundance: once
d_gene: TRBD1
j_gene: TRBJ1-1
len: 15
CDR3nt: TGTGCCAGCAGCACCTGGACAGGGTTGGACACTGAAGCTTTCTTT
CDR3aa: CASSTWTGLDTEAFF

v_gene: TRBV28
abundance: -
d_gene: -
j_gene: TRBJ2-5
len: 14
CDR3nt: TGTGCCAGCAGTTTGATCGGGGGCCAAGAGACCCAGTACTTC
CDR3aa: CASSLIGGQETQYF

v_gene: TRBV9
abundance: few
d_gene: -
j_gene: TRBJ1-2
len: 14
CDR3nt: TGTGCCAGCAGCCCCCAGGGTTTGGGCTATGGCTACACCTTC
CDR3aa: CASSPQGLGYGYTF

v_gene: TRBV6-6
abundance: -
d_gene: TRBD1
j_gene: TRBJ1-6
len: 19
CDR3nt: TGTGCCAGCAGTCCCACAGGGGGCGGTGGACGCTCCTATAATTCACCCCTCCACTTT
CDR3aa: CASSPTGGGGRSYNSPLHF

v_gene: TRBV6-5
abundance: -
d_gene: TRBD2
j_gene: TRBJ2-2
len: 15
CDR3nt: TGTGCCAGCAGTTACACCGGGACTAGCACCGGGGAGCTGTTTTTT
CDR3aa: CASSYTGTSTGELFF

v_gene: TRBV23-1
abundance: -
d_gene: TRBD1
j_gene: TRBJ1-2
len: 14
CDR3nt: TGCGCCAGCGGCTCACCCAGGGACAGCTATGGCTACACCTTC
CDR3aa: CASGSPRDSYGYTF

v_gene: TRBV7-2
abundance: -
d_gene: -
j_gene: TRBJ1-4
len: 14
CDR3nt: TGTGCCAGCAGCTTAGGACAGAGGAATGAAAAACTGTTTTTT
CDR3aa: CASSLGQRNEKLFF

v_gene: TRBV9
abundance: -
d_gene: TRBD1
j_gene: TRBJ1-3
len: 16
CDR3nt: TGTGCCAGCAGCGTAGAGCCAGGGGGCACTGGAAACACCATATATTTT
CDR3aa: CASSVEPGGTGNTIYF

v_gene: TRBV2
abundance: once
d_gene: TRBD1
j_gene: TRBJ1-1
len: 15
CDR3nt: TGTGCCACCGCGGGACAGGGAGTCTATTTGACTGAAGCTTTCTTT
CDR3aa: CATAGQGVYLTEAFF

v_gene: TRBV24-1
abundance: -
d_gene: TRBD2
j_gene: TRBJ2-2
len: 15
CDR3nt: TGTGCCACCAGTCTTGCGGGGGGTAACACCGGGGAGCTGTTTTTT
CDR3aa: CATSLAGGNTGELFF

v_gene: TRBV15
abundance: -
d_gene: -
j_gene: TRBJ1-4
len: 14
CDR3nt: TGTGCCACCAGCAGAGGTGGCGCGGTTGAAAAACTGTTTTTT
CDR3aa: CATSRGGAVEKLFF

v_gene: TRBV7-2
abundance: -
d_gene: TRBD1
j_gene: TRBJ1-2
len: 15
CDR3nt: TGTGCCAGCAGCCCCCAGACAGGGGCTAACTATGGCTACACCTTC
CDR3aa: CASSPQTGANYGYTF

v_gene: TRBV5-4
abundance: -
d_gene: -
j_gene: TRBJ1-1
len: 16
CDR3nt: TGTGCCAGCAGCCGGCCTCTTGCGGGGGCGAACACTGAAGCTTTCTTT
CDR3aa: CASSRPLAGANTEAFF